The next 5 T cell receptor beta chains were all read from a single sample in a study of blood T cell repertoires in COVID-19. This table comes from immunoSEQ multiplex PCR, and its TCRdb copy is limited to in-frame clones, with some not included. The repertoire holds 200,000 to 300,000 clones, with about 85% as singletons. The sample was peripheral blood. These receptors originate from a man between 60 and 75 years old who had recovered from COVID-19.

CDR3 sequence (DNA): TGTGCCAGCACCGTCGGACAGGCCAATTCACCCCTCCACTTT. Encoded protein: CASTVGQANSPLHF. The chain has TRBV27 and TRBJ1-6, with 7 bases matching TRBD1. CDR1 MNHEY and CDR2 SMNVEV come from the germline V gene (reference sequence). The junction had 7 bases not matched to a gene; V was cut back by 7 bases and J by 7 bases. The CDR3 runs 14 residues.

CDR3 DNA sequence: TGCGCCAGCAGCGCCCGCCAAGGGGGAGCGCAGTATTTT. Its protein is CASSARQGGAQYF. The rearrangement joins TRBV4-1 to TRBJ2-3; D is perhaps TRBD1 (6 bases). CDR3 length: 13 residues. The V end was cut by 5 bases, the J end by 10 bases, with 16 bases between. The germline gives CDR1 MGHRA, CDR2 YSYEKL.

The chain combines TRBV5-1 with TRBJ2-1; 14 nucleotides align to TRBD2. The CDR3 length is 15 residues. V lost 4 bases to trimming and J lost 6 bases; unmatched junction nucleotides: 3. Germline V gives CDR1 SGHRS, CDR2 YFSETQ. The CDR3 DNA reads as TGCGCCAGCAGCCCCGGGACTAGCGGGAGCAATGAGCAGTTCTTC. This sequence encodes CASSPGTSGSNEQFF.

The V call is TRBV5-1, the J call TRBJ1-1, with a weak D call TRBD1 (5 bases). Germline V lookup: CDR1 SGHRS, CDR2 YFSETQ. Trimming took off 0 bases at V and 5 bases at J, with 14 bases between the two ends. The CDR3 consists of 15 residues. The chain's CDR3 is CASSLGPGGVTEAFF. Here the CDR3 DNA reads TGCGCCAGCAGCTTGGGTCCGGGGGGAGTGACTGAAGCTTTCTTT.

CDR3 in DNA: TGTGCCAGCAGTGAATTTGGTCAGGACACAGATACGCAGTATTTT. Translated: CASSEFGQDTDTQYF. The rearrangement uses TRBV6-1 and TRBJ2-3; D remains ambiguous. The ends were cut back, 2 bases at V and 2 bases at J, with 11 bases in the middle. CDR1 MNHNS and CDR2 SASEGT come from the germline V gene. This CDR3 has 15 residues.